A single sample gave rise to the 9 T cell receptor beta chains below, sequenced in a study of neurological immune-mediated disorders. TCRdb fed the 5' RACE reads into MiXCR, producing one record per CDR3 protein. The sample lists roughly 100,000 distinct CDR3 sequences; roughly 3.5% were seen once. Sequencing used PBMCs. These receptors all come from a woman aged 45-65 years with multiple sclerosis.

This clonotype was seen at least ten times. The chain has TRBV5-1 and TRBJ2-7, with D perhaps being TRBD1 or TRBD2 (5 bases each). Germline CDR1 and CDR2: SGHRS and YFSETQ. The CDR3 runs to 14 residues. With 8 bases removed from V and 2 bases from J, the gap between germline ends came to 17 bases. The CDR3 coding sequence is TGCGCCAGAACACATGAATGGGGGACCTACGAGCAGTACTTC. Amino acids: CARTHEWGTYEQYF.

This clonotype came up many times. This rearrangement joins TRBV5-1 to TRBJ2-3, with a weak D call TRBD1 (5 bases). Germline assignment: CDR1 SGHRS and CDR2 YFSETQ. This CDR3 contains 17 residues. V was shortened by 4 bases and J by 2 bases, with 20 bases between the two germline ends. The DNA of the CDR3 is TGCGCCAGCAGCCTCCAAACGGACACCATCCCCACAGATACGCAGTATTTT. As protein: CASSLQTDTIPTDTQYF.

This CDR3 reads CASSLSRTDTQYF. The DNA for the CDR3 is TGTGCCAGCAGCTTGAGTCGCACAGATACGCAGTATTTT. The V and J genes are TRBV7-3 and TRBJ2-3; D ambiguous. Deletions cut 3 bases from V and 1 base from J, with 5 bases between. The CDR3 extends over 13 amino acids. CDR1 is SGHTA, CDR2 FQGTGA, per germline.

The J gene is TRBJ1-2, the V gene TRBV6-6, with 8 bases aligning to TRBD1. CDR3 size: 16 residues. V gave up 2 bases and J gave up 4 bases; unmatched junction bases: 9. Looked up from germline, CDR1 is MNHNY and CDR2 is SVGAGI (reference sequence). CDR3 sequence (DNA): TGTGCCAGCAGTTACAAGCGGGACAGGACAAGCTATGGCTACACCTTC. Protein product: CASSYKRDRTSYGYTF.

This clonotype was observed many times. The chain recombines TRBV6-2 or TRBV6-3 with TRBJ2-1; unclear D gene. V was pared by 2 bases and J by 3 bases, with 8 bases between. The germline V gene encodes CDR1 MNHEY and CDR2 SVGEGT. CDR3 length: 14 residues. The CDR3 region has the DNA TGTGCCAGCAGTTACCTTGGGGACTACAATGAGCAGTTCTTC. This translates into CASSYLGDYNEQFF.

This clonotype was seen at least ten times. The CDR3 DNA reads TGTGCCATCAGTGAGGTGGCCAACAATGAGCAGTTCTTC. Translated: CAISEVANNEQFF. This rearrangement joins TRBV10-3 to TRBJ2-1; no definite D call. Germline CDR1 is ENHRY and CDR2 is SYGVKD. This CDR3 spans 13 amino acids. V lost 2 bases, J lost 5 bases, and 7 bases lay in between.

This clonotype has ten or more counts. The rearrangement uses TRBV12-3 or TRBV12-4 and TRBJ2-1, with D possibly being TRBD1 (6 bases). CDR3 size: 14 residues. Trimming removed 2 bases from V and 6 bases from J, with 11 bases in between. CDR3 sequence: CASSLSDRSNEQFF. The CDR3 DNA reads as TGTGCCAGCAGTTTATCGGACAGAAGCAATGAGCAGTTCTTC.

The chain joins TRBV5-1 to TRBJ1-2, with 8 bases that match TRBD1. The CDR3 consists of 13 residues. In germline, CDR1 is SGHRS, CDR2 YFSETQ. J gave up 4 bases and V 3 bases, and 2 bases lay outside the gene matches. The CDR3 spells CASSYDRGYGYTF. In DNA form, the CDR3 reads TGCGCCAGCAGCTACGACAGGGGCTATGGCTACACCTTC.

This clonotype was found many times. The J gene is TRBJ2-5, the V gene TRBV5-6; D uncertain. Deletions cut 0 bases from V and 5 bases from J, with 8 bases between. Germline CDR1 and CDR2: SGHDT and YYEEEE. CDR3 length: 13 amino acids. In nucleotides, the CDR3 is TGTGCCAGCAGCTTGGAGCTGCTCGAGACCCAGTACTTC. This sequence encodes CASSLELLETQYF.